The TCR beta chain under discussion was sequenced for a study of blood T cell repertoires in COVID-19. Study overall: Acute and convalescent COVID-19 specimens originated in the United States, Italy and Spain. Sources were T cells, B-cell-depleted T cells, or PBMCs; the material itself was cDNA or gDNA.

Original processing notes: Estimation of nucleated cell counts relied on the amplification of reference gene primers. Some clones are missing from TCRdb's copy, which holds only in-frame ones; the method was immunoSEQ multiplex PCR. V and J calls and clone size are those listed in that table; D and trimming were worked out from the DNA. The repertoire holds 90,000 to 110,000 clones, with approximately 82% as singletons. The sequencing sample was made of peripheral blood. The clonotype was recovered from a woman aged 55-75 years with acute or convalescent COVID-19.

The CDR3 loop reads CASSPQTSGGDEQFF. The CDR3 coding sequence is TGTGCCAGCTCACCACAAACTAGCGGGGGCGATGAGCAGTTCTTC. The chain joins TRBV18 to TRBJ2-1; 11 bases match TRBD2. The V segment lost 1 base and the J segment 8 bases; nucleotides outside the gene matches: 4. The CDR3 totals 15 residues. From germline, CDR1 is KGHSH and CDR2 LQKENI. The full variable domain, its missing parts supplied by reference TRBV18 and TRBJ2-1, is NAGVMQNPRHLVRRRGQEARLRCSPMKGHSHVYWYRQLPEEGLKFMVYLQKENIIDESGMPKERFSAEFPKEGPSILRIQQVVRGDSAAYFCASSPQTSGGDEQFFGPGTRLTVL.